This T cell receptor (beta chain) was sequenced during a study of T cells in Graves' hyperthyroidism and ophthalmopathy. Study-wide results and caveats: Most clonotypes that expanded in the thyroid above 0.001 also showed up in blood.

RNA transcripts yielded amplified TCR beta CDR3 regions. Carried out on the TCR CDR3, a first-round RT-PCR used the HTBI primer set. In TCRdb, the multiplex PCR reads were re-called with MiXCR into one record per CDR3 protein. The data contain roughly 500,000 distinct CDR3 sequences, approximately 48% of them singletons. The CDR3 totals 17 residues. The germline V and J ends were trimmed by 3 bases and 4 bases, with 22 bases remaining between them. The V gene's germline CDR1 is SGHTA and CDR2 FQGNSA. A word on this clonotype: What it binds is not known.

The TCR originated in an adult woman with Graves' disease, either hyperthyroidism or ophthalmopathy (not recorded which). The chain carries TRBV7-2 and TRBJ2-7; no firm D call. The sample comprised peripheral blood or thyroid tissue (not recorded which). Here the CDR3 DNA reads TGTGCCAGCAGCTTTAGTTCGAGACGAGGAAAACCTTACGAGCAGTACTTC. This gives the protein CASSFSSRRGKPYEQYF.